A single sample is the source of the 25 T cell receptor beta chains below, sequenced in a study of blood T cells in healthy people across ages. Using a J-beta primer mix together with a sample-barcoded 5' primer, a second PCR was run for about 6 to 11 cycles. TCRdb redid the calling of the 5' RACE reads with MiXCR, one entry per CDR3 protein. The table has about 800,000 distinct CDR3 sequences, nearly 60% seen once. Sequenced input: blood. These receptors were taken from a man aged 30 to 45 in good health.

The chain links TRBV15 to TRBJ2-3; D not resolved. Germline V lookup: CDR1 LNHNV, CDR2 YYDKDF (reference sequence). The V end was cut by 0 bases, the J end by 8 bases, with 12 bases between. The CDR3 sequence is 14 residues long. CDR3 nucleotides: TGTGCCACCAGCAGAGATCTCCAAGATACTACGCAGTATTTT. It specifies CATSRDLQDTTQYF.

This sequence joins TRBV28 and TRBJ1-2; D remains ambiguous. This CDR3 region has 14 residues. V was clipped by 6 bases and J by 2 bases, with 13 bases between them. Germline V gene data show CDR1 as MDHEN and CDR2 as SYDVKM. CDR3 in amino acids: CASRLLTANYGYTF. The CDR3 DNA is TGTGCCAGCAGGCTTTTGACGGCGAACTATGGCTACACCTTC.

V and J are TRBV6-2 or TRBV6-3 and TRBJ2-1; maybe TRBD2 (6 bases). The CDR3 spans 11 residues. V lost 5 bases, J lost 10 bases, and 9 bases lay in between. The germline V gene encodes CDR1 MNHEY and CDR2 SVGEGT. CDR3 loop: CASSHGREQFF. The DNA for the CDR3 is TGTGCCAGCAGTCACGGGAGAGAGCAGTTCTTC.

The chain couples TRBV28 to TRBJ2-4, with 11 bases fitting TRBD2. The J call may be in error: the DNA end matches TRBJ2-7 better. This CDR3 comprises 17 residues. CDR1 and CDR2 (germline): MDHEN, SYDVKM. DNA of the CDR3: TGTGCCAGCACAGACCCGGGACTAGCGGCGCACGCGGACGAGCAGTACTTC. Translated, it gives CASTDPGLAAHADEQYF.

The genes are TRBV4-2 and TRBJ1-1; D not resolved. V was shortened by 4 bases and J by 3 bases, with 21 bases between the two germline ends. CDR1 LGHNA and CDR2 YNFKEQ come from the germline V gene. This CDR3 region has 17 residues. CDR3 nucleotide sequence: TGTGCCAGCAGCCCCCTCCAGACTCTTCTAAGGGACACTGAAGCTTTCTTT. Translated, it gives CASSPLQTLLRDTEAFF.

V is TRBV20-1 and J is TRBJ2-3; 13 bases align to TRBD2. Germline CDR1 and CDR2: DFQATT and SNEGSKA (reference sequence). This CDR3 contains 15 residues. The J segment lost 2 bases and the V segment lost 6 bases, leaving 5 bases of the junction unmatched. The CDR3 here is CSATGTSGTTDTQYF. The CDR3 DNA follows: TGCAGTGCAACCGGGACTAGCGGGACCACAGATACGCAGTATTTT.

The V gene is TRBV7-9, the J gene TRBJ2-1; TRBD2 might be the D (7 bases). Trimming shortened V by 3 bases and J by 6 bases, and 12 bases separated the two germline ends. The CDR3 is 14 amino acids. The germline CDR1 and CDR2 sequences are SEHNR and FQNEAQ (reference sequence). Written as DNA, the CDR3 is TGTGCCAGCAGCTTCGCAGGGGAGGGCAATGAGCAGTTCTTC. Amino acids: CASSFAGEGNEQFF.

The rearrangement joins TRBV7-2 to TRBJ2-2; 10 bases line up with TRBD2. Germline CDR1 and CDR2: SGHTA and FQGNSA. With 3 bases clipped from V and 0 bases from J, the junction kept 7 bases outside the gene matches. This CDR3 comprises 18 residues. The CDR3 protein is CASSFPSGGSANTGELFF. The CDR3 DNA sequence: TGTGCCAGCAGCTTCCCTAGCGGGGGTTCCGCGAACACCGGGGAGCTGTTTTTT. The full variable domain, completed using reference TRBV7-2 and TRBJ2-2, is GAGVSQSPSNKVTEKGKDVELRCDPISGHTALYWYRQSLGQGLEFLIYFQGNSAPDKSGLPSDRFSAERTGGSVSTLTIQRTQQEDSAVYLCASSFPSGGSANTGELFFGEGSRLTVL.

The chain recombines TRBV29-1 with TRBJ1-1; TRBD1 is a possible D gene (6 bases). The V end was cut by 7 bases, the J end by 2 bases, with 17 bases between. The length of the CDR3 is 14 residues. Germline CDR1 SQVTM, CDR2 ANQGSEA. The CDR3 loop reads CSAKGGTGNTEAFF. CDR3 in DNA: TGCAGCGCTAAAGGGGGGACGGGAAACACTGAAGCTTTCTTT.

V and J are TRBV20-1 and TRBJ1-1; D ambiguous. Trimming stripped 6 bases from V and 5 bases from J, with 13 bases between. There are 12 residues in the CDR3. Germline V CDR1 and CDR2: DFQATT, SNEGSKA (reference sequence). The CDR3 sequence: CSARPGGTEAFF. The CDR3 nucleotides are TGCAGTGCACGCCCGGGAGGGACTGAAGCTTTCTTT.

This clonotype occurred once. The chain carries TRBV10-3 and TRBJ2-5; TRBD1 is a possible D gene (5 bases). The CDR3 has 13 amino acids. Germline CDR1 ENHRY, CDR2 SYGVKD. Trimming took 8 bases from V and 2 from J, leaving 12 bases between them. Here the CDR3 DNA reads TGTGCCATCGGTACAGGTCAACAAGAGACCCAGTACTTC. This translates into CAIGTGQQETQYF.

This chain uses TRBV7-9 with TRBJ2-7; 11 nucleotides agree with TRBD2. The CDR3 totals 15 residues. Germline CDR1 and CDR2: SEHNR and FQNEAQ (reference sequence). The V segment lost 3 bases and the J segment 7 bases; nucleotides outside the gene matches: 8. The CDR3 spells CASSFSDSGRGEQYF. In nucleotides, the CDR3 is TGTGCCAGCAGCTTTTCCGATAGCGGGAGGGGGGAGCAGTACTTC.

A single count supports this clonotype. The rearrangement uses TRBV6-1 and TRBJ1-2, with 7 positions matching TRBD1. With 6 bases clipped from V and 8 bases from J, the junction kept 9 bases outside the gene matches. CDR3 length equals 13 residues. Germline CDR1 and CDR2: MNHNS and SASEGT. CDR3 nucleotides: TGTGCCAGCAGCCATACAGGGGCGCGCGGCTACACCTTC. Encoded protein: CASSHTGARGYTF.

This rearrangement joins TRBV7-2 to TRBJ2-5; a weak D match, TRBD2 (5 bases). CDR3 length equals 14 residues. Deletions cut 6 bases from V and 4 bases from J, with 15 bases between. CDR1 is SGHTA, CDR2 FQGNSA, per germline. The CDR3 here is CASSFRTLTETQYF. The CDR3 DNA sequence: TGTGCCAGCAGTTTCAGGACTCTGACAGAGACCCAGTACTTC.

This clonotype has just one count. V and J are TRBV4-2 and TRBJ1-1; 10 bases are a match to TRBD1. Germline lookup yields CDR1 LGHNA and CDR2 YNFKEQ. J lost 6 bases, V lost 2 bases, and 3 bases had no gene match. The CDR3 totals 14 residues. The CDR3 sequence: CASSQTGTGAEAFF. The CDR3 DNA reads TGTGCCAGCAGCCAAACCGGGACAGGGGCTGAAGCTTTCTTT.

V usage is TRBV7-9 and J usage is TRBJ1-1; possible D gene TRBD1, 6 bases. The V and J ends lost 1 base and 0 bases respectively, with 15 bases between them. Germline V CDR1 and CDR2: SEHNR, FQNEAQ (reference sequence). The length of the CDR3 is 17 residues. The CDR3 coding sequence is TGTGCCAGCAGCTTAGTAGGAACGGGACATATGAACACTGAAGCTTTCTTT. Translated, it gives CASSLVGTGHMNTEAFF.

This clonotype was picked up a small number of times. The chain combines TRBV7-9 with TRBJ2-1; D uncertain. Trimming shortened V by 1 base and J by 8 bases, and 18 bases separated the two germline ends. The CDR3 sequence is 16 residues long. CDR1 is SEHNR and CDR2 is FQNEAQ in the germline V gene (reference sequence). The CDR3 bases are TGTGCCAGCAGCTTAGAGGGTCCCAGGATTGTCGATGAGCAGTTCTTC. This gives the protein CASSLEGPRIVDEQFF.

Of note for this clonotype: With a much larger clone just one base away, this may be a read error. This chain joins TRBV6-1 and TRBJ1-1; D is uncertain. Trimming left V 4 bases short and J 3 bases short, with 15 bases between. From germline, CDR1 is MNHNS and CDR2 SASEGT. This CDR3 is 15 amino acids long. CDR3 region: CASSGAAGVDTEAFF. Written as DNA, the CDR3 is TGTGCCAGCAGTGGGGCGGCAGGAGTGGACACTGAAGCTTTCTTT.

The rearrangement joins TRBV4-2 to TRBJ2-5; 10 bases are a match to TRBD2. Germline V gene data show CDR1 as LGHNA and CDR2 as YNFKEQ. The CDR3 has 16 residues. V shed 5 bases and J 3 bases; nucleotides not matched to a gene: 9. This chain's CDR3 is CASSLKGLAGEETQYF. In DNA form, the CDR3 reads TGTGCCAGCAGCTTAAAAGGCCTAGCGGGGGAAGAGACCCAGTACTTC.

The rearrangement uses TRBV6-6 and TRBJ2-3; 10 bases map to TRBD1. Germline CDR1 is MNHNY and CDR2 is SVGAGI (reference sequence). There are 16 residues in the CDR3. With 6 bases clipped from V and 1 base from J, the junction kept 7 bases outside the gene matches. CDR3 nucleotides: TGTGCCAGCAGCCGAGGGACAGGGGTTGGCACAGATACGCAGTATTTT. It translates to CASSRGTGVGTDTQYF.

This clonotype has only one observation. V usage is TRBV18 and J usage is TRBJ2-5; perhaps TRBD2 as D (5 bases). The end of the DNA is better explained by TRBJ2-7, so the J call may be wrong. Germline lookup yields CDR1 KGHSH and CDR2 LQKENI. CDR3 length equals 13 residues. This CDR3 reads CASSPDGVHEQYF. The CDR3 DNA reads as TGTGCCAGCTCACCGGACGGGGTCCACGAGCAGTACTTC.

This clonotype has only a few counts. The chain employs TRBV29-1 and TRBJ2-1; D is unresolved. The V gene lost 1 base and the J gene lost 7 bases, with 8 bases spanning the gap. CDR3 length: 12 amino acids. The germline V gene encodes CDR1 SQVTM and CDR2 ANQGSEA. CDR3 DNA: TGCAGCGTTGAAGTTAGTGGAAATGAGCAGTTCTTC. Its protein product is CSVEVSGNEQFF.

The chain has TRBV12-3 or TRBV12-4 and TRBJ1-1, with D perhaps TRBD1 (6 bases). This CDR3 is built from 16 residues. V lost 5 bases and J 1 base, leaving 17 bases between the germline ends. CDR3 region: CASSLWGALGNTEAFF. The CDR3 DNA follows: TGTGCCAGCAGTCTTTGGGGGGCACTGGGGAACACTGAAGCTTTCTTT.

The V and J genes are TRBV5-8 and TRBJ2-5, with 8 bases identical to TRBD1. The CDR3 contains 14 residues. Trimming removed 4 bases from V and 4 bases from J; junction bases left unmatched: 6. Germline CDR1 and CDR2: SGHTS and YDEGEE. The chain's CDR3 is CASSATGAGETQYF. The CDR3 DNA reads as TGTGCCAGCAGCGCGACAGGGGCGGGAGAGACCCAGTACTTC.

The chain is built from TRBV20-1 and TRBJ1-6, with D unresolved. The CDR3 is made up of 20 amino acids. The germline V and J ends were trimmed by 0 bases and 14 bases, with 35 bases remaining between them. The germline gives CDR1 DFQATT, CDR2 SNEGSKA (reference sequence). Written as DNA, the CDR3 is TGCAGTGCTAGAGATAAGGACCGAATGGTGCGATCCCCTATCGAATTCACCCTCCACTTT. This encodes CSARDKDRMVRSPIEFTLHF.